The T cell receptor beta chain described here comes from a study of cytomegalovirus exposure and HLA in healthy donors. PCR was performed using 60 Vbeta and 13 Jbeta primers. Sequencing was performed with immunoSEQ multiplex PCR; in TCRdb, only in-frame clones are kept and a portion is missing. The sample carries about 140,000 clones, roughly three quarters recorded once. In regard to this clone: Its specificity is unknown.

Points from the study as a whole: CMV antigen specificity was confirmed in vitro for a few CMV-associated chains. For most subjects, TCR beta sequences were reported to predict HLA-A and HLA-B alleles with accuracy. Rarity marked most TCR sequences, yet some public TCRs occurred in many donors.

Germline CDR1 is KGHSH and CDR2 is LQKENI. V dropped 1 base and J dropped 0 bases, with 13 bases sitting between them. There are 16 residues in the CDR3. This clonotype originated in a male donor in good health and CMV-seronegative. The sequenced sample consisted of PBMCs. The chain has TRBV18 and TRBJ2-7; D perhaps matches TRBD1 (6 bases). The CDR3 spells CASSPLTGQDSYEQYF. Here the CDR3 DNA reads TGTGCCAGCTCACCACTTACAGGGCAGGACTCCTACGAGCAGTACTTC. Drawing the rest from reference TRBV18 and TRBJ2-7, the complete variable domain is NAGVMQNPRHLVRRRGQEARLRCSPMKGHSHVYWYRQLPEEGLKFMVYLQKENIIDESGMPKERFSAEFPKEGPSILRIQQVVRGDSAAYFCASSPLTGQDSYEQYFGPGTRLTVT.